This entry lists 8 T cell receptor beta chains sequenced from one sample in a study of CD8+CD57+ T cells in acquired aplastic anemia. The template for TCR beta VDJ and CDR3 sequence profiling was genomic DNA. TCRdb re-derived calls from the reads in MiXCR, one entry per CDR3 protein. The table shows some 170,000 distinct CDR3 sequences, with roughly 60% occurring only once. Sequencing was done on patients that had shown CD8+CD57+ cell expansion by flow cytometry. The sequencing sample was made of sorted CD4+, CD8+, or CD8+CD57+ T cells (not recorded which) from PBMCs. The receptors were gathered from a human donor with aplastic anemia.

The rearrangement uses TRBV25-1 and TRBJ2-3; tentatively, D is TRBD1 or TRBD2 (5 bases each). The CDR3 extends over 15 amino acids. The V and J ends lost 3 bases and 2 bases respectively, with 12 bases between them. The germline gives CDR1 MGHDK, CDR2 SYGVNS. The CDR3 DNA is TGTGCCAGCAGTGATGGGGGTACCCCCACAGATACGCAGTATTTT. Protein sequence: CASSDGGTPTDTQYF.

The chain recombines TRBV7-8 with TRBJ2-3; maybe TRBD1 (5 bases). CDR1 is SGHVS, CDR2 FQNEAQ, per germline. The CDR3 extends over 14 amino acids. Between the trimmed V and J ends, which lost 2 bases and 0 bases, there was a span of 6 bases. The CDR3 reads CASSLQGSTDTQYF. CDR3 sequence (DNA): TGTGCCAGCAGCTTACAGGGTAGCACAGATACGCAGTATTTT. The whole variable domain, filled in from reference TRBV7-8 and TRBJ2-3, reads GAGVSQSPRYKVAKRGQDVALRCDPISGHVSLFWYQQALGQGPEFLTYFQNEAQLDKSGLPSDRFFAERPEGSVSTLKIQRTQQEDSAVYLCASSLQGSTDTQYFGPGTRLTVL.

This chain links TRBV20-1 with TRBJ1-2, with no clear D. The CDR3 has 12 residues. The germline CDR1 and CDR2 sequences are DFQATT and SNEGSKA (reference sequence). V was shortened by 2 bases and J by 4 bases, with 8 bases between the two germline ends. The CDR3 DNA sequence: TGCAGTGCTAGATCGGAGTCCTATGGCTACACCTTC. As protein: CSARSESYGYTF.

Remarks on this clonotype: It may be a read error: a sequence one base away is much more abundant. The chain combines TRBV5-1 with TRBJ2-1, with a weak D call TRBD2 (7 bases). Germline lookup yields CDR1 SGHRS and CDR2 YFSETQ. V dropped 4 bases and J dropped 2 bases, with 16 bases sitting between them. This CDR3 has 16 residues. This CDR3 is CASSRGGGPTYNEQFF. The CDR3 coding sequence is TGCGCCAGCAGCCGTGGGGGGGGGCCAACCTACAATGAGCAGTTCTTC.

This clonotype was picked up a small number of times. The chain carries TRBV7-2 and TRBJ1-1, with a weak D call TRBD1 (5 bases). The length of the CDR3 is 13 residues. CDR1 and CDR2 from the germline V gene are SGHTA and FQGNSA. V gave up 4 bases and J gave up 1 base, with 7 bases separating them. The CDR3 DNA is TGTGCCAGCAGCTGGGGGAGGAACACTGAAGCTTTCTTT. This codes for CASSWGRNTEAFF.

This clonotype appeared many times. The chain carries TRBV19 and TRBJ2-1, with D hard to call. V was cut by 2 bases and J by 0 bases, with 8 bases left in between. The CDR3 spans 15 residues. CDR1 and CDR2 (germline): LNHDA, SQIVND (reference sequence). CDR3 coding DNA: TGTGCCAGTAGTATATGGCTGAGCTCCTACAATGAGCAGTTCTTC. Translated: CASSIWLSSYNEQFF.

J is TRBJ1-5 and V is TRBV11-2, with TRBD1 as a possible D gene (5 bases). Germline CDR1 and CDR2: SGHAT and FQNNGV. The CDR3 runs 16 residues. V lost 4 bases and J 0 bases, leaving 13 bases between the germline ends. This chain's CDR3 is CASSSIDSFSNQPQHF. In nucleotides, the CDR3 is TGTGCCAGCAGCTCCATCGACAGCTTTAGCAATCAGCCCCAGCATTTT.

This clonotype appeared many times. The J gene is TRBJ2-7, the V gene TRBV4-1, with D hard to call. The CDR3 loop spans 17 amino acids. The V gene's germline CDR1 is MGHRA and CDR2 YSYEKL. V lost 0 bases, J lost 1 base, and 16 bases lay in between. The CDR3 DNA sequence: TGCGCCAGCAGCCAAGATCCCGGGCCAGACCCTTCCTACGAGCAGTACTTC. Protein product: CASSQDPGPDPSYEQYF.